Included here is one T cell receptor (beta chain) sequence, with context. This entry is derived from a study of blood T cell repertoires in COVID-19. Whole-study context: COVID-19 samples, acute and convalescent, were from the United States, Italy and Spain. Nucleic acid was either cDNA or gDNA, and it came from T cells, B-cell-depleted T cells, or PBMCs.

Per germline, CDR1 SEHNR and CDR2 FQNEAQ (reference sequence). This CDR3 region has 17 residues. V was shortened by 3 bases and J by 1 base, with 18 bases between the two germline ends. As processed by the authors: Scientists estimated how many nucleated cells there were by amplifying reference gene primers. Data came from immunoSEQ multiplex PCR; TCRdb stores just in-frame clones and leaves some out. V, J and clone size reflect that table, while D and trimming were determined from the DNA. The table has approximately 130,000 clones, about 86% seen once. The receptor's source is a woman aged 45-65 years who had recovered from COVID-19. The V gene is TRBV7-9, the J gene TRBJ1-1; weak D call: TRBD1 (6 bases). The sample taken for sequencing was peripheral blood. The CDR3 protein is CASSLFWGGHQNTEAFF. CDR3 DNA: TGTGCCAGCAGCTTGTTTTGGGGGGGACACCAGAACACTGAAGCTTTCTTT.